This is a list of T cell receptor beta chains from one sample in a study of PD-L1 blockade in urothelial cancer. Here immunoSEQ multiplex PCR was the method, and the copy in TCRdb shows in-frame clones only, minus some. The sample has tens of thousands of clones, approximately 89% seen once. The source was PBMCs, collected around atezolizumab (anti-PD-L1) treatment. All receptors come from an elderly woman with urothelial cancer. Each CDR3 is given with its conserved first and last residue. D genes are given only for firm matches. The listing skips clone size in some rows; elsewhere it reads once, few, many or a size class.

V: TRBV11-2; size: -; D: -; J: TRBJ2-2; DNA: TGTGCCAGCAGCTTAGGGGGACTGGCTGGGACCGGGGAGCTGTTTTTT; CDR3: CASSLGGLAGTGELFF
V: TRBV19; size: once; D: -; J: TRBJ1-2; DNA: TGTGCCAGTAGTATTTCGAGCCGCGGCTACACCTTC; CDR3: CASSISSRGYTF
V: TRBV6-6; size: -; D: -; J: TRBJ2-7; DNA: TGTGCCAGCAGTCCCCGGGGGTACGAGCAGTACTTC; CDR3: CASSPRGYEQYF
V: TRBV5-8; size: -; D: TRBD1; J: TRBJ2-7; DNA: TGTGCCAGCAGCATATCAGGGGGCGCTTACGAGCAGTACTTC; CDR3: CASSISGGAYEQYF
V: TRBV30; size: -; D: TRBD1; J: TRBJ1-6; DNA: TGTGCCTGGAGTGTAGACAGGGTGGATTCACCCCTCCACTTT; CDR3: CAWSVDRVDSPLHF
V: TRBV19; size: -; D: -; J: TRBJ1-3; DNA: TGTGCCAGTATACCAACCGGGACTATCAGAAACACCATATATTTT; CDR3: CASIPTGTIRNTIYF
V: TRBV7-9; size: -; D: TRBD2; J: TRBJ2-1; DNA: TGTGCCAGCAGCTCCACTAGCGGGAGGCGATCCAGCTCCTACAATGAGCAGTTCTTC; CDR3: CASSSTSGRRSSSYNEQFF
V: TRBV6-5; size: -; D: TRBD2; J: TRBJ2-3; DNA: TGTGCCAGTAGGGAGGGAACTAGCAGCGATACGCAGTATTTT; CDR3: CASREGTSSDTQYF
V: TRBV7-9; size: once; D: -; J: TRBJ2-7; DNA: TGTGCCAGCAGCCCAGGGGCAATTTTTTCCTACGAGCAGTACTTC; CDR3: CASSPGAIFSYEQYF
V: TRBV28; size: -; D: -; J: TRBJ2-2; DNA: TGTGCCACCCCGGGGTCGAACACCGGGGAGCTGTTTTTT; CDR3: CATPGSNTGELFF
V: TRBV28; size: once; D: TRBD2; J: TRBJ2-7; DNA: TGTGCCAGCAGCATTCCTAGCGGGGCAACCTACGAGCAGTACTTC; CDR3: CASSIPSGATYEQYF
V: TRBV10-1; size: -; D: TRBD2; J: TRBJ2-3; DNA: TGCGCCAGCAGTCGGACTAGCGGGAGTACAGATACGCAGTATTTT; CDR3: CASSRTSGSTDTQYF
V: TRBV27; size: -; D: -; J: TRBJ2-2; DNA: TGTGCCAGCAGTGTACGACGGGGTACCGGGGAGCTGTTTTTT; CDR3: CASSVRRGTGELFF
V: TRBV30; size: -; D: TRBD1; J: TRBJ1-2; DNA: TGTGCCTGGGCAGACAGGGGGAAGGTTGGCTACACCTTC; CDR3: CAWADRGKVGYTF
V: TRBV11-2; size: -; D: -; J: TRBJ1-1; DNA: TGTGCCAGCAGCTTAAACGGCGGGGCCGGGATCACTGAAGCTTTCTTT; CDR3: CASSLNGGAGITEAFF
V: TRBV10-3; size: -; D: TRBD2; J: TRBJ2-3; DNA: TGTGCCATCAGTGAGTTCGTAGCGGGAGGGATGGATACGCAGTATTTT; CDR3: CAISEFVAGGMDTQYF
V: TRBV6-6; size: -; D: TRBD2; J: TRBJ2-3; DNA: TGTGCCAGCAGTTACCCGATAGCGGGGAACACAGATACGCAGTATTTT; CDR3: CASSYPIAGNTDTQYF
V: TRBV19; size: -; D: -; J: TRBJ2-1; DNA: TGTGCCAGTAGGAGGGATTCTGTGGGACTTCGAACTTATAACAATGAGCAGTTCTTC; CDR3: CASRRDSVGLRTYNNEQFF
V: TRBV6-6; size: -; D: -; J: TRBJ2-6; DNA: TGTGCCAGCAGCCAGGACTCTGGGGCCAACGTCCTGACTTTC; CDR3: CASSQDSGANVLTF
V: TRBV18; size: -; D: -; J: TRBJ1-1; DNA: TGTGCCAGCTCACCATCGGGGAGGGGGAACACTGAAGCTTTCTTT; CDR3: CASSPSGRGNTEAFF
V: TRBV6-6; size: -; D: TRBD1; J: TRBJ1-5; DNA: TGTGCCAGCAGTTACTCAGGACAGGGCAGCAATCAGCCCCAGCATTTT; CDR3: CASSYSGQGSNQPQHF
V: TRBV9; size: -; D: -; J: TRBJ2-7; DNA: TGTGCCAGCAGCCCTGGGGTAGCGAGCTCCTACGAGCAGTACTTC; CDR3: CASSPGVASSYEQYF
V: TRBV19; size: -; D: -; J: TRBJ1-2; DNA: TGTGCCTCGGGGGGAGCAAATGTCTATGGCTACACCTTC; CDR3: CASGGANVYGYTF
V: TRBV5-1; size: -; D: TRBD2; J: TRBJ2-1; DNA: TGCGCCAGCAGCATTCTAGCGGGAGATGGGGATGAGCAGTTCTTC; CDR3: CASSILAGDGDEQFF
V: TRBV6-5; size: once; D: TRBD2; J: TRBJ2-3; DNA: TGTGCCAGCAGTGTGACTAGCAGCACAGATACGCAGTATTTT; CDR3: CASSVTSSTDTQYF
V: TRBV6-1; size: -; D: -; J: TRBJ2-7; DNA: TGTGCCAGCAGTAAGGGTAGCGTCCCCTACGAGCAGTACTTC; CDR3: CASSKGSVPYEQYF
V: TRBV28; size: -; D: TRBD1; J: TRBJ2-3; DNA: TGTGCCAGCAGTTCGAGGGGGCTTATCACAGATACGCAGTATTTT; CDR3: CASSSRGLITDTQYF
V: TRBV28; size: -; D: -; J: TRBJ2-7; DNA: TGTGCCAGCAGTCCCTCGACTGGCGGGCTCCCCGAGCAGTACTTC; CDR3: CASSPSTGGLPEQYF
V: TRBV7-8; size: -; D: -; J: TRBJ2-2; DNA: TGTGCCAGCAGCTTAGCGCAGGGGCCCGGGGAGCTGTTTTTT; CDR3: CASSLAQGPGELFF
V: TRBV19; size: -; D: TRBD1; J: TRBJ2-1; DNA: TGTGCCAGTAGTCACAGGGGATCGGATGAGCAGTTCTTC; CDR3: CASSHRGSDEQFF
V: TRBV9; size: -; D: TRBD2; J: TRBJ2-7; DNA: TGTGCCAGCAGCAACCCGAAGGAAGCCGGGGGGTACTACGAGCAGTACTTC; CDR3: CASSNPKEAGGYYEQYF
V: TRBV6-5; size: -; D: -; J: TRBJ2-2; DNA: TGTGCCAGCAGCCTTCCCCCGTCCGGGGAGCTGTTTTTT; CDR3: CASSLPPSGELFF
V: TRBV19; size: -; D: -; J: TRBJ1-4; DNA: TGTGCCAGTAGTATAGCGGGGGCAACTAATGAAAAACTGTTTTTT; CDR3: CASSIAGATNEKLFF
V: TRBV6-1; size: -; D: -; J: TRBJ2-7; DNA: TGTGCCAGCAGCCATAGCCAGATGGGAGACTACGAGCAGTACTTC; CDR3: CASSHSQMGDYEQYF
V: TRBV27; size: -; D: TRBD1; J: TRBJ2-7; DNA: TGTGCCAGCAGGTATGGACAGGGGACAAACTCCTACGAGCAGTACTTC; CDR3: CASRYGQGTNSYEQYF
V: TRBV30; size: -; D: -; J: TRBJ2-7; DNA: TGTGCCTGGAGTGTTGGAGTGGTGGTTTACGAGCAGTACTTC; CDR3: CAWSVGVVVYEQYF
V: TRBV25-1; size: -; D: TRBD2; J: TRBJ2-7; DNA: TGTGCCAGCTCCCTTCGGCGGGGGGGCGGGAAGGAGCAGTACTTC; CDR3: CASSLRRGGGKEQYF
V: TRBV7-3; size: -; D: TRBD2; J: TRBJ2-5; DNA: TGTGCCAGCAGCCTCAGCGGGATCCGCGAGACCCAGTACTTC; CDR3: CASSLSGIRETQYF
V: TRBV7-6; size: -; D: -; J: TRBJ2-3; DNA: TGTGCCAGCAGCTTAGTTCACGGGGTAACAGGGGATACGCAGTATTTT; CDR3: CASSLVHGVTGDTQYF
V: TRBV28; size: few; D: TRBD2; J: TRBJ2-7; DNA: TGTGCCAGCAGGGGGGGACTAGCGGCTTACGAGCAGTACTTC; CDR3: CASRGGLAAYEQYF
V: TRBV6-6; size: -; D: -; J: TRBJ1-4; DNA: TGTGCCAGCAGTTACGATGGGGCGAAGGAAAAACTGTTTTTT; CDR3: CASSYDGAKEKLFF
V: TRBV5-1; size: -; D: -; J: TRBJ2-1; DNA: TGCGCCAGCAGCGTGACAGCCTACAATGAGCAGTTCTTC; CDR3: CASSVTAYNEQFF
V: TRBV4-1; size: -; D: TRBD2; J: TRBJ2-7; DNA: TGCGCCAGCAGCCTCAGCGGGACTAGCGGTTCCTACGAGCAGTACTTC; CDR3: CASSLSGTSGSYEQYF
V: TRBV14; size: -; D: -; J: TRBJ2-4; DNA: TGTGCCAGCAGCCAAGGACGGAGCAAAAACATTCAGTACTTC; CDR3: CASSQGRSKNIQYF
V: TRBV27; size: -; D: -; J: TRBJ1-5; DNA: TGTGCCAGCAGTTCCAACAGGATTAGCAATCAGCCCCAGCATTTT; CDR3: CASSSNRISNQPQHF